The rows below give T cell receptor beta chains drawn from one sample of a study of beta chain features in type 1 diabetes. Produced via immunoSEQ multiplex PCR; TCRdb's table is partial and in-frame only. The repertoire holds roughly 330,000 clones, with 9.5% to 12% as singletons. The source material was naive CD4+ T cells from blood. These receptors all come from a woman aged 25 to 45 in good health. Each CDR3 is given without its conserved first and last residue. Each record gives: CDR3 length, D gene, V gene, J gene, clone size, CDR3 protein. The D gene is left open where the match is weak. Not all rows give a size; the values are once, few, many and, for expanded clones, a class.

len: 13; d_gene: TRBD1; v_gene: TRBV19; j_gene: TRBJ1-1; abundance: few; CDR3aa: ASLQRGQMNTEAF
len: 11; d_gene: TRBD1; v_gene: TRBV4-2; j_gene: TRBJ1-5; abundance: few; CDR3aa: ASSHQGAEPQH
len: 13; d_gene: NA; v_gene: TRBV10-3; j_gene: TRBJ2-5; abundance: NA; CDR3aa: AISESSTSMETQY
len: 13; d_gene: NA; v_gene: TRBV27; j_gene: TRBJ2-2; abundance: NA; CDR3aa: ASSPRGALTGELF
len: 13; d_gene: TRBD1; v_gene: TRBV28; j_gene: TRBJ2-7; abundance: NA; CDR3aa: ASSLAAGGPYEQY
len: 16; d_gene: TRBD2; v_gene: TRBV5-4; j_gene: TRBJ2-2; abundance: few; CDR3aa: ASSLFLLAGDITGELF
len: 14; d_gene: TRBD1; v_gene: TRBV7-6; j_gene: TRBJ1-1; abundance: few; CDR3aa: ASSLSRDRLNTEAF
len: 13; d_gene: NA; v_gene: TRBV4-3; j_gene: TRBJ1-2; abundance: few; CDR3aa: ASSQDPAVGYGYT
len: 9; d_gene: TRBD1; v_gene: TRBV29-1; j_gene: TRBJ2-7; abundance: NA; CDR3aa: SVGTGVEQY
len: 11; d_gene: NA; v_gene: TRBV7-3; j_gene: TRBJ2-7; abundance: NA; CDR3aa: ASSSLYGLRQY
len: 10; d_gene: NA; v_gene: TRBV18; j_gene: TRBJ2-3; abundance: few; CDR3aa: ASSPPEDTQY
len: 11; d_gene: NA; v_gene: TRBV7-2; j_gene: TRBJ2-1; abundance: NA; CDR3aa: ASSQDNGYEQF
len: 13; d_gene: TRBD2; v_gene: TRBV4-3; j_gene: TRBJ2-1; abundance: NA; CDR3aa: ASSPRGSGINEQF
len: 12; d_gene: TRBD1; v_gene: TRBV29-1; j_gene: TRBJ2-7; abundance: NA; CDR3aa: SVVGQLSSYEQY
len: 12; d_gene: NA; v_gene: TRBV30; j_gene: TRBJ2-1; abundance: NA; CDR3aa: ACSQGGNYNEQF
len: 10; d_gene: TRBD1; v_gene: TRBV6-1; j_gene: TRBJ1-2; abundance: NA; CDR3aa: ASRTGGRGYT
len: 9; d_gene: NA; v_gene: TRBV28; j_gene: TRBJ2-3; abundance: few; CDR3aa: ASSFSDTQY
len: 11; d_gene: NA; v_gene: TRBV7-6; j_gene: TRBJ2-5; abundance: few; CDR3aa: ASSPNLVETQY
len: 13; d_gene: NA; v_gene: TRBV10-3; j_gene: TRBJ2-1; abundance: NA; CDR3aa: AISESNPTVNEQF
len: 10; d_gene: NA; v_gene: TRBV9; j_gene: TRBJ2-2; abundance: few; CDR3aa: ASSVFSGELF
len: 13; d_gene: NA; v_gene: TRBV7-2; j_gene: TRBJ2-2; abundance: NA; CDR3aa: ASSLGVGGTGELF
len: 11; d_gene: NA; v_gene: TRBV9; j_gene: TRBJ2-5; abundance: few; CDR3aa: ASSVSSQETQY
len: 15; d_gene: TRBD2; v_gene: TRBV9; j_gene: TRBJ2-3; abundance: NA; CDR3aa: ASSVGRTSPSTDTQY
len: 11; d_gene: TRBD2; v_gene: TRBV30; j_gene: TRBJ2-5; abundance: NA; CDR3aa: AWTSGSRETQY
len: 13; d_gene: NA; v_gene: TRBV7-3; j_gene: TRBJ2-2; abundance: NA; CDR3aa: ASSLIGLNTGELF
len: 11; d_gene: NA; v_gene: TRBV7-3; j_gene: TRBJ2-2; abundance: NA; CDR3aa: ASSLSNTGELF
len: 11; d_gene: TRBD1; v_gene: TRBV7-3; j_gene: TRBJ2-5; abundance: NA; CDR3aa: ASSTGVQETQY
len: 12; d_gene: TRBD2; v_gene: TRBV19; j_gene: TRBJ2-5; abundance: NA; CDR3aa: ASSLAGVGETQY
len: 13; d_gene: NA; v_gene: TRBV28; j_gene: TRBJ1-4; abundance: few; CDR3aa: ASSGAVVTNEKLF
len: 14; d_gene: NA; v_gene: TRBV30; j_gene: TRBJ1-3; abundance: few; CDR3aa: AWSVHSGIVGNTIY
len: 13; d_gene: TRBD2; v_gene: TRBV28; j_gene: TRBJ2-1; abundance: NA; CDR3aa: ASSFLSGSKDEQF
len: 8; d_gene: TRBD1; v_gene: TRBV29-1; j_gene: TRBJ1-1; abundance: few; CDR3aa: SVDRGRAF
len: 11; d_gene: NA; v_gene: TRBV7-3; j_gene: TRBJ2-6; abundance: few; CDR3aa: ASSFDTTNVLT
len: 16; d_gene: TRBD2; v_gene: TRBV4-2; j_gene: TRBJ2-1; abundance: NA; CDR3aa: ASSQLRGTSGSYNEQF
len: 9; d_gene: NA; v_gene: TRBV7-2; j_gene: TRBJ2-5; abundance: NA; CDR3aa: ASSSATLPY
len: 10; d_gene: NA; v_gene: TRBV6-5; j_gene: TRBJ2-2; abundance: NA; CDR3aa: ASSSDSGELF
len: 14; d_gene: TRBD2; v_gene: TRBV28; j_gene: TRBJ2-5; abundance: few; CDR3aa: ASSPSGGGRRETQY
len: 12; d_gene: TRBD2; v_gene: TRBV5-1; j_gene: TRBJ2-7; abundance: NA; CDR3aa: ASSLGTSSYEQY
len: 12; d_gene: TRBD1; v_gene: TRBV25-1; j_gene: TRBJ1-1; abundance: NA; CDR3aa: ASRNTGGAFEAF
len: 10; d_gene: TRBD2; v_gene: TRBV6-5; j_gene: TRBJ2-7; abundance: few; CDR3aa: ASSSGPYEQY
len: 13; d_gene: NA; v_gene: TRBV4-3; j_gene: TRBJ1-5; abundance: few; CDR3aa: ASSQEVAGNQPQH
len: 14; d_gene: NA; v_gene: TRBV6-1; j_gene: TRBJ2-3; abundance: NA; CDR3aa: ASSDPRDFSTDTQY
len: 12; d_gene: TRBD1; v_gene: TRBV29-1; j_gene: TRBJ1-3; abundance: NA; CDR3aa: SVKDRASGNTIY
len: 14; d_gene: NA; v_gene: TRBV5-1; j_gene: TRBJ2-2; abundance: few; CDR3aa: ASSPKPPAGTGELF
len: 14; d_gene: TRBD2; v_gene: TRBV9; j_gene: TRBJ2-3; abundance: once; CDR3aa: ASSQMGLVGSDTQY
len: 11; d_gene: NA; v_gene: TRBV27; j_gene: TRBJ2-1; abundance: NA; CDR3aa: ASSRGLDNEQF
len: 11; d_gene: TRBD1; v_gene: TRBV9; j_gene: TRBJ1-2; abundance: few; CDR3aa: ASSRTTGEGYT
len: 13; d_gene: TRBD1; v_gene: TRBV5-6; j_gene: TRBJ1-1; abundance: NA; CDR3aa: ASSTGTESNTEAF
len: 14; d_gene: NA; v_gene: TRBV4-3; j_gene: TRBJ2-3; abundance: few; CDR3aa: ASSQDRGMGTDTQY
len: 14; d_gene: NA; v_gene: TRBV28; j_gene: TRBJ1-4; abundance: few; CDR3aa: ASSFSRPNSGEKLF
len: 14; d_gene: TRBD1; v_gene: TRBV5-6; j_gene: TRBJ2-5; abundance: few; CDR3aa: ASSLAEGQGIETQY
len: 13; d_gene: TRBD1; v_gene: TRBV9; j_gene: TRBJ2-3; abundance: few; CDR3aa: ASSGQGAIVDTQY
len: 12; d_gene: NA; v_gene: TRBV9; j_gene: TRBJ2-2; abundance: NA; CDR3aa: ASSVRRVTGELF
len: 10; d_gene: NA; v_gene: TRBV28; j_gene: TRBJ2-1; abundance: NA; CDR3aa: ASSLILDEQF
len: 12; d_gene: NA; v_gene: TRBV28; j_gene: TRBJ1-5; abundance: few; CDR3aa: ASSVRGSNQPQH
len: 12; d_gene: NA; v_gene: TRBV6-6; j_gene: TRBJ2-7; abundance: NA; CDR3aa: ASSYSDSPDEQY
len: 14; d_gene: TRBD1; v_gene: TRBV4-3; j_gene: TRBJ2-7; abundance: NA; CDR3aa: ASSRTGTGSYYEQY